This T cell receptor beta chain was captured in a study of cytomegalovirus exposure and HLA in healthy donors. V trimming: 1 base; J trimming: 5 bases; junction bases outside the gene matches: 4. The CDR3 length is 16 residues. Germline CDR1 and CDR2: LGHNA and YNFKEQ. On this clone itself: Its antigen is currently unknown.

This PCR relied on a set of 60 Vbeta primers and 13 Jbeta primers. Original handling: The authors later counted about 80 million unique TCR beta chains, 9 million to 14 million of them shared. Clones were read by immunoSEQ multiplex PCR, and TCRdb kept only the in-frame ones, dropping some. V, J and clone size derive from that table, while D and trimming were established from the DNA sequence. Altogether around 90,000 clones are present, less than 80% being singletons, with the ten largest covering about 5.5%. General observations from the study: It was reported in a later analysis that an Asian-associated ancestry cluster showed fewer N-insertions than the roughly 710-donor mean. In an earlier analysis, about 90% or about 30%: the productive usage of most TCR beta V segments.

Sequenced: PBMCs. The receptor comes from a boy aged 5-17 years in good health and CMV-seropositive. This chain uses TRBV4-2 with TRBJ2-3, with 12 bases fitting TRBD2. The CDR3 coding sequence is TGTGCCAGCAGCCAAGGACTAGCGGGAGACGTAGATACGCAGTATTTT. Its protein product is CASSQGLAGDVDTQYF.